The 17 T cell receptor beta chains below come from one sample, sequenced in a study of cytomegalovirus exposure and HLA in healthy donors. Both 60 Vbeta primers and 13 Jbeta primers went into the PCR. Generated by immunoSEQ multiplex PCR, the TCRdb table keeps only in-frame clones and is missing some. This sample carries roughly 98,000 clones, less than 65% of them seen once, and the ten largest clones take roughly 6%. The sequenced material came from PBMCs. These receptors all come from a woman in her twenties or thirties in good health and CMV-seropositive.

The rearrangement uses TRBV6-6 and TRBJ2-2, with 8 bases lining up with TRBD2. J lost 4 bases, V lost 7 bases, and 8 bases had no gene match. This CDR3 region has 15 residues. Per the germline V gene, CDR1 is MNHNY and CDR2 is SVGAGI (reference sequence). The CDR3: CASMGAAGGTGELFF. CDR3 sequence (DNA): TGTGCCAGCATGGGGGCGGCGGGGGGCACCGGGGAGCTGTTTTTT.

Only a few counts were recorded for this clone. The CDR3 protein is CASSPGRGGLYEQYF. The CDR3 DNA reads as TGTGCCAGCAGCCCAGGGAGGGGGGGCTTGTACGAGCAGTACTTC. The chain couples TRBV6-5 to TRBJ2-7; D may be TRBD2 (7 bases). V was trimmed by 6 bases and J by 4 bases, leaving 19 bases between them. The V gene's germline CDR1 is MNHEY and CDR2 SVGAGI. This CDR3 comprises 15 residues.

This rearrangement joins TRBV6-1 to TRBJ2-5; a possible D gene is TRBD1 (5 bases). The DNA end lines up better with TRBJ2-7; the J call may be wrong. The germline gives CDR1 MNHNS, CDR2 SASEGT. The CDR3 has 13 residues. In nucleotides, the CDR3 is TGTGCCAGCAGTTCTCACGCAGGGTACGAGCAGTACTTC. Its translation: CASSSHAGYEQYF.

The chain carries TRBV7-6 and TRBJ1-6; TRBD1 matches at 9 bases. The CDR3 consists of 15 residues. The germline V gene has CDR1 SGHVS and CDR2 FNYEAQ. After removal of 1 base from V and 7 bases from J, the junction contained 2 bases not matched to a gene. CDR3 loop: CASSLVGTGNSPLHF. The CDR3, as DNA: TGTGCCAGCAGCTTAGTCGGGACAGGGAATTCACCCCTCCACTTT.

V is TRBV19 and J is TRBJ1-1, with TRBD1 as a possible D gene (6 bases). V lost 8 bases and J lost 1, with 17 bases in between. The CDR3 extends over 15 amino acids. Germline V CDR1 and CDR2: LNHDA, SQIVND (reference sequence). The CDR3 spells CASRLSGGANTEAFF. DNA for the CDR3: TGTGCCAGTCGTCTTTCGGGGGGGGCGAACACTGAAGCTTTCTTT.

The chain carries TRBV21-1 and TRBJ2-5; the D segment call TRBD2 is taken from the table without a DNA check. TRBV21-1 is annotated as a pseudogene. The CDR3 has 18 amino acids. The chain's CDR3 is CASSHLVEANFLQETQYF. The DNA for the CDR3 is TGTGCCAGCAGTCATTTAGTGGAGGCAAACTTTCTCCAAGAGACCCAGTACTTC.

DNA of the CDR3: TGTGCCAGCACCCCGGGACAGGGGGCCGGGGAGCTGTTTTTT. As protein: CASTPGQGAGELFF. The chain recombines TRBV28 with TRBJ2-2; 11 bases are a match to TRBD1. With 7 bases clipped from V and 6 bases from J, the junction kept 4 bases outside the gene matches. The CDR3 loop spans 14 amino acids. Germline CDR1 reads MDHEN; CDR2 reads SYDVKM.

This clone was observed a single time. The chain uses TRBV7-2 and TRBJ1-4; D remains unclear. Germline V gives CDR1 SGHTA, CDR2 FQGNSA. Trimming cost V 0 bases and J 7 bases, with 9 bases left between them. There are 14 residues in the CDR3. The CDR3 sequence is CASSLAAGSEKLFF. CDR3 sequence (DNA): TGTGCCAGCAGCTTAGCAGCAGGAAGTGAAAAACTGTTTTTT. The variable domain in full, with the rest retrieved from reference TRBV7-2 and TRBJ1-4, is GAGVSQSPSNKVTEKGKDVELRCDPISGHTALYWYRQSLGQGLEFLIYFQGNSAPDKSGLPSDRFSAERTGGSVSTLTIQRTQQEDSAVYLCASSLAAGSEKLFFGSGTQLSVL.

This clone was seen more than once but under ten times. The chain uses TRBV28 and TRBJ1-2; D not resolved. Trimming took 3 bases from V and 4 from J, leaving 9 bases between them. Germline CDR1 is MDHEN and CDR2 is SYDVKM. The CDR3 runs 13 residues. The CDR3 coding sequence is TGTGCCAGCAGTTTGCCGACGGGCTATGGCTACACCTTC. Amino acids: CASSLPTGYGYTF.

This sequence joins TRBV5-6 and TRBJ2-1, with a tentative D call TRBD2 (6 bases). Trimming stripped 3 bases from V and 4 bases from J, with 20 bases between. Germline CDR1 and CDR2: SGHDT and YYEEEE. The CDR3 covers 17 residues. CDR3 in DNA: TGTGCCAGCAGCTACGCATGGGCAGCGGAGGGGTACAATGAGCAGTTCTTC. Its protein product is CASSYAWAAEGYNEQFF.

This clone appeared once. The rearrangement links TRBV25-1 to TRBJ1-4; tentative D call: TRBD1 (6 bases). Trimming removed 8 bases at V and 3 bases at J, with 13 bases between. CDR3 length: 14 amino acids. Germline V gene sequence: CDR1 MGHDK, CDR2 SYGVNS. CDR3 sequence (DNA): TGTGCCAGCCAGGGGTCAGGACCTAATGAAAAACTGTTTTTT. Its protein is CASQGSGPNEKLFF.

The gene calls are TRBV29-1 and TRBJ1-5; 9 bases are a match to TRBD1. Germline CDR1 and CDR2: SQVTM and ANQGSEA. Trimming took 5 bases from V and 3 from J; bases not matched to a gene: 8. This CDR3 spans 15 amino acids. The CDR3 DNA reads as TGCAGCGTTTCACTCGGGACAGGGAACAATCAGCCCCAGCATTTT. This gives the protein CSVSLGTGNNQPQHF.

V gene TRBV7-9 combines with J gene TRBJ1-1; 7 bases are a match to TRBD1. Trimming removed 5 bases from V and 0 bases from J; junction bases left unmatched: 3. From germline, CDR1 is SEHNR and CDR2 FQNEAQ (reference sequence). This CDR3 spans 14 amino acids. Here the CDR3 reads CASSATGMNTEAFF. CDR3 bases: TGTGCCAGCAGCGCGACAGGGATGAACACTGAAGCTTTCTTT.

The chain recombines TRBV9 with TRBJ2-3; maybe TRBD2 (6 bases). Germline V lookup: CDR1 SGDLS, CDR2 YYNGEE. V dropped 7 bases and J dropped 5 bases, with 14 bases sitting between them. CDR3 length: 13 residues. The CDR3 nucleotides read TGTGCCAGCTCATCTAGCGCGGAAGATACGCAGTATTTT. Protein sequence: CASSSSAEDTQYF.

This rearrangement joins TRBV5-1 to TRBJ2-1; 13 bases are a match to TRBD2. The CDR3 is 15 amino acids. Losses at the gene ends were 4 bases for V and 8 bases for J; bases not matched to a gene: 6. Germline lookup yields CDR1 SGHRS and CDR2 YFSETQ. DNA for the CDR3: TGCGCCAGCAGCCTGACTAGCGGGGGGCCACATGAGCAGTTCTTC. This codes for CASSLTSGGPHEQFF.

V is TRBV7-9 and J is TRBJ2-5; 9 nucleotides match TRBD1. Matching the DNA end better, TRBJ2-7 makes the J call doubtful. The CDR3 contains 14 residues. Germline CDR1 and CDR2: SEHNR and FQNEAQ (reference sequence). Written as DNA, the CDR3 is TGTGCCGGCATGACAGGGGGACGACTCTACGAGCAGTACTTC. As protein: CAGMTGGRLYEQYF.

V usage is TRBV7-2 and J usage is TRBJ1-5; 8 bases line up with TRBD1. The CDR3 is 16 residues long. Germline trimming cut 4 bases from V and 6 bases from J; bases unmatched to any gene: 11. Germline CDR1 SGHTA, CDR2 FQGNSA. CDR3 amino acids: CASSWTGRGAIQPQHF. The CDR3, as DNA: TGTGCCAGCAGCTGGACAGGGCGCGGTGCTATTCAGCCCCAGCATTTT.